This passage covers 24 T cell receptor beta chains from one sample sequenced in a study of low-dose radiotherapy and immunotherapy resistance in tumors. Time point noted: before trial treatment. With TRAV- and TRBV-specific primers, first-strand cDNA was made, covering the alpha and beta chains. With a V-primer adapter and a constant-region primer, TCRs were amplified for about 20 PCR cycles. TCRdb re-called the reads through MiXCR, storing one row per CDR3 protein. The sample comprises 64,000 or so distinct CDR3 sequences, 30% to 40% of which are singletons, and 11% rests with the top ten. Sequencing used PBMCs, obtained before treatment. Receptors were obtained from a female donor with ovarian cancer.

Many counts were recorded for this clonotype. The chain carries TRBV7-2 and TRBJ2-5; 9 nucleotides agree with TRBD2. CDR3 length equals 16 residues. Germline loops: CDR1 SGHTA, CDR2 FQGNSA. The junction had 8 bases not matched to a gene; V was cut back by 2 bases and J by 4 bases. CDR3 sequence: CASSLLAGVAGETQYF. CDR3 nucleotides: TGTGCCAGCAGCTTATTAGCGGGAGTGGCAGGAGAGACCCAGTACTTC.

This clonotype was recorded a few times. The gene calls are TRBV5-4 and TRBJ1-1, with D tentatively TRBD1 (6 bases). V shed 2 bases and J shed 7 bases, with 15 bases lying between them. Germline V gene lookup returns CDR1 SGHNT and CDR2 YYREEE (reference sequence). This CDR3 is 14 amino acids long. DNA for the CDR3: TGTGCCAGCAGCTTCAAGGGGGGAGGTAATGAAGCTTTCTTT. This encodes CASSFKGGGNEAFF.

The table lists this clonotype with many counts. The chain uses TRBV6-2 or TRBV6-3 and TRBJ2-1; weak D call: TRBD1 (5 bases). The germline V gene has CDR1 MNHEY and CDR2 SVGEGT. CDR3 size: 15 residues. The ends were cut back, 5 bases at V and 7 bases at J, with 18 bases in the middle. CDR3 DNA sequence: TGTGCCAGCAGTCCGCAGGGTAGGGAATGGAATGAGCAGTTCTTC. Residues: CASSPQGREWNEQFF.

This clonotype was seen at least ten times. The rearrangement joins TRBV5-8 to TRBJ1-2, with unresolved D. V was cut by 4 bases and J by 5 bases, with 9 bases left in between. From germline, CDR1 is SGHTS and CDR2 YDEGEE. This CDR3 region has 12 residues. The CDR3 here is CASSPSDYGYTF. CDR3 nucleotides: TGTGCCAGCAGCCCTTCGGATTATGGCTACACCTTC.

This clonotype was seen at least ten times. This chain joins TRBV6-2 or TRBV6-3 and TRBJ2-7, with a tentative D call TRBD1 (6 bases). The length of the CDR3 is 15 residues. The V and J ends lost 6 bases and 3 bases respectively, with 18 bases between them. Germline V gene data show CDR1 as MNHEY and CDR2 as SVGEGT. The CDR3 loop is CASRPILLQGYEQYF. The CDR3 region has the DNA TGTGCCAGCAGGCCTATTCTTCTACAGGGCTACGAGCAGTACTTC.

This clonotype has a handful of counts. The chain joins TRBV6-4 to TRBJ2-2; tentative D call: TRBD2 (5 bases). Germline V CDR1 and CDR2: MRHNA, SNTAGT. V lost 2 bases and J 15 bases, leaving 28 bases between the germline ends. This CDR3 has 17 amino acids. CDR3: CASSDGPRGNTGELLFF. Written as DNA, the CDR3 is TGTGCCAGCAGTGACGGTCCCCGTGGAAACACCGGGGAGCTGTTGTTTTTT.

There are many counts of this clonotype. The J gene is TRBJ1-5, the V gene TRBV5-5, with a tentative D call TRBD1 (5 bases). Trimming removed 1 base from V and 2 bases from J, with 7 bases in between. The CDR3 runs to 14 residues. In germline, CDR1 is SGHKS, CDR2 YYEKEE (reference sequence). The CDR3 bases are TGTGCCAGCAGCTTGTGGGGGGGCAATCAGCCCCAGCATTTT. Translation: CASSLWGGNQPQHF. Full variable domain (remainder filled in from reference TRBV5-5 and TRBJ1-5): DAGVTQSPTHLIKTRGQQVTLRCSPISGHKSVSWYQQVLGQGPQFIFQYYEKEERGRGNFPDRFSARQFPNYSSELNVNALLLGDSALYLCASSLWGGNQPQHFGDGTRLSIL.

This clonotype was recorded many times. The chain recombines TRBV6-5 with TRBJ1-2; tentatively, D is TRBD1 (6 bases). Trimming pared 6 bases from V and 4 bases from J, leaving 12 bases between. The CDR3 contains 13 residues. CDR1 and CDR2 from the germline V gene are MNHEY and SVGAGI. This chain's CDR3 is CASSPDSSYGYTF. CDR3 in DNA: TGTGCCAGCAGCCCGGACAGCTCCTATGGCTACACCTTC.

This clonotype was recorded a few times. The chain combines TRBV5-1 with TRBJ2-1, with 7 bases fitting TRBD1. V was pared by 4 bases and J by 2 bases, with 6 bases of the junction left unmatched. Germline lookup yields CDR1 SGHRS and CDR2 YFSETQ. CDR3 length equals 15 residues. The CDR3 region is CASSTGTAPYNEQFF. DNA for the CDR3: TGCGCCAGCAGCACCGGGACAGCGCCCTACAATGAGCAGTTCTTC.

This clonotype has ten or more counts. The CDR3 reads CSVGPDTQYF. CDR3 bases: TGCAGCGTAGGGCCAGATACGCAGTATTTT. The chain links TRBV29-1 to TRBJ2-3; D remains ambiguous. Germline CDR1 SQVTM, CDR2 ANQGSEA. Deletions cut 6 bases from V and 4 bases from J, with 5 bases between. This CDR3 has 10 residues.

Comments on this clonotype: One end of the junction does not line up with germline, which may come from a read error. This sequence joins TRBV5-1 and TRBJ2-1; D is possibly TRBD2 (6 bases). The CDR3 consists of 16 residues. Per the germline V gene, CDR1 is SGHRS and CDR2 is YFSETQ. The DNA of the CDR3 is TGTGCCAGCAGCTTAGGCCTAGCGAGCTCCTACAATGAGCAGTTCTTC. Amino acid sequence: CASSLGLASSYNEQFF.

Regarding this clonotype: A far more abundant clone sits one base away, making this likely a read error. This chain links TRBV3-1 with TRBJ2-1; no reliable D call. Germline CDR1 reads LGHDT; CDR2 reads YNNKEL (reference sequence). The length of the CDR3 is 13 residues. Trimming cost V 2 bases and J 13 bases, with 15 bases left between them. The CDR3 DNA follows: TGTGCCAGCAGCCAAAATGGTGATTGGACCCAGTTCTTC. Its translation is CASSQNGDWTQFF.

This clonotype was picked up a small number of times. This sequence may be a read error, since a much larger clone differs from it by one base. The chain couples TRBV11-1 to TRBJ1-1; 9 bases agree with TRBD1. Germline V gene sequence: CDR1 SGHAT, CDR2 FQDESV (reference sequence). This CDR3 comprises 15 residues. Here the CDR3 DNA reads TGTGCCAGCAGCCCAGGGGACAGGGTGAACACTAAAGCTTTCTTT. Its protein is CASSPGDRVNTKAFF. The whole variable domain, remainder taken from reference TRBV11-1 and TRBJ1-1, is EAEVAQSPRYKITEKSQAVAFWCDPISGHATLYWYRQILGQGPELLVQFQDESVVDDSQLPKDRFSAERLKGVDSTLKIQPAELGDSAMYLCASSPGDRVNTKAFFGQGTRLTVV.

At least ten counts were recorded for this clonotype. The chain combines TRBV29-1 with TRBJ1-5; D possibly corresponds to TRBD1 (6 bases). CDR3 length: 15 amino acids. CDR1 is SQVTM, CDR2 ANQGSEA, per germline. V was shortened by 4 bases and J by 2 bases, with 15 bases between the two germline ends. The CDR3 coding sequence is TGCAGCGTTGTTTCGGGGGGCCTCGGCAATCAGCCCCAGCATTTT. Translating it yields CSVVSGGLGNQPQHF. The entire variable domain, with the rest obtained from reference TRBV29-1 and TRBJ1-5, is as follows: SAVISQKPSRDICQRGTSLTIQCQVDSQVTMMFWYRQQPGQSLTLIATANQGSEATYESGFVIDKFPISRPNLTFSTLTVSNMSPEDSSIYLCSVVSGGLGNQPQHFGDGTRLSIL.

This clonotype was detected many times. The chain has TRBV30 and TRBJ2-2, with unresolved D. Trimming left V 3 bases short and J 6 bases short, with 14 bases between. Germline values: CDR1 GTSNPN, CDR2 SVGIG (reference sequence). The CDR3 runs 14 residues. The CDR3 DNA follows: TGTGCCTGGAGGAGGCCAGGCCTTCCCGGGGAGCTGTTTTTT. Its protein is CAWRRPGLPGELFF.

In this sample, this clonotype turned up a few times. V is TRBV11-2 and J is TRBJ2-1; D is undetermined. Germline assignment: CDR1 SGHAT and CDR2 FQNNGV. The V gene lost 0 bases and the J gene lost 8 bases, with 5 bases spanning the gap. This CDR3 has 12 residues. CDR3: CASSLDLDEQFF. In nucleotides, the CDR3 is TGTGCCAGCAGCTTAGACCTAGATGAGCAGTTCTTC.

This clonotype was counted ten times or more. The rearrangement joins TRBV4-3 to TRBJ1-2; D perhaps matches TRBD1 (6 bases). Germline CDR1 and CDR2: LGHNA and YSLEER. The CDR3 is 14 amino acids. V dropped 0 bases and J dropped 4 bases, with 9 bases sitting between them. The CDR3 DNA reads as TGCGCCAGCAGCCAAGAGCGAGGGGGCTATGGCTACACCTTC. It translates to CASSQERGGYGYTF.

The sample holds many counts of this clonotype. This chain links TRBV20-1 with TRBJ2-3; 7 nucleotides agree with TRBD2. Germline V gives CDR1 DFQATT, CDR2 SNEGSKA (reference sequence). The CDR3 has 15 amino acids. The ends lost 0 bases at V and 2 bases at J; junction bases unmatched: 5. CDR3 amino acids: CSARDMGLHTDTQYF. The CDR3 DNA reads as TGCAGTGCTAGAGATATGGGACTACACACAGATACGCAGTATTTT.

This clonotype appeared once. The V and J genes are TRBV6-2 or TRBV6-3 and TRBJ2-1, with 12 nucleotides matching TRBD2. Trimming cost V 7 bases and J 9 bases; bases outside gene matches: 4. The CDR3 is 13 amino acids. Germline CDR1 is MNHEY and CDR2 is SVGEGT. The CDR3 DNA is TGTGCCAGCACGCTAGCGGGAGGGGGTGAGCAGTTCTTC. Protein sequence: CASTLAGGGEQFF.

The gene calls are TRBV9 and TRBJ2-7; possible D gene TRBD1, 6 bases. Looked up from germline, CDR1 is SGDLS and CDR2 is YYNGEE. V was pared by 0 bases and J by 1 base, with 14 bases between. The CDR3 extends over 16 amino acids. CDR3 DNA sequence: TGTGCCAGCAGCGTAGGCCCGACCAGGGGTTCCTACGAGCAGTACTTC. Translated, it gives CASSVGPTRGSYEQYF.

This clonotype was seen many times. This CDR3 reads CASSQAGLPITNTDTQYF. In nucleotides, the CDR3 is TGTGCCAGCAGCCAAGCGGGACTACCCATAACGAACACAGATACGCAGTATTTT. The J gene is TRBJ2-3, the V gene TRBV14; 7 bases fit TRBD2. V trimming: 1 base; J trimming: 2 bases; junction bases outside the gene matches: 12. This CDR3 is built from 18 residues. Germline V CDR1 and CDR2: SGHDN, FVKESK.

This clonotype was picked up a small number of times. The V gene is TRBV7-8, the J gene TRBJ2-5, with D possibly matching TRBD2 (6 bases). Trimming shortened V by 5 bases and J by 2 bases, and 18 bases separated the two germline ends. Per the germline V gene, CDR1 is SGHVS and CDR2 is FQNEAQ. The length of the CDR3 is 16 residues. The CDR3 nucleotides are TGTGCCAGCAGCCCACAAAAGGCGGGGATTCAAGAGACCCAGTACTTC. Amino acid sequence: CASSPQKAGIQETQYF.

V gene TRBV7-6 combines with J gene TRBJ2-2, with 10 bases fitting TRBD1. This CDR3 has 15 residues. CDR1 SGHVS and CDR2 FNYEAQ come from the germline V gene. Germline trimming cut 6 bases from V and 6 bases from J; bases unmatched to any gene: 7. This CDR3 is CASRPRGQGSGELFF. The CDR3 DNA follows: TGTGCCAGCAGACCCAGGGGACAGGGGTCCGGGGAGCTGTTTTTT.

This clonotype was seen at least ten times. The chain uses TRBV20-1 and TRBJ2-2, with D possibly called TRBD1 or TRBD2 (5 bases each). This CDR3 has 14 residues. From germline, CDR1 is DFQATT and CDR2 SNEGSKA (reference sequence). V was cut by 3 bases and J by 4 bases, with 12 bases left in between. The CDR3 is CSARWRTTTGELFF. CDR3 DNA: TGCAGTGCTAGGTGGAGGACAACCACCGGGGAGCTGTTTTTT.